A single count supports the clone carrying this T cell receptor beta chain. Generated by immunoSEQ multiplex PCR, the TCRdb table keeps only in-frame clones and is missing some. This table holds fewer than 350,000 clones, less than 85% found once. Germline V gives CDR1 KGHSH, CDR2 LQKENI. The junction had 4 bases not matched to a gene; V was cut back by 4 bases and J by 6 bases. There are 13 residues in the CDR3. This record belongs to a study of blood T cell repertoires in COVID-19. Participant-given clinical history determined each cohort assignment. Sequencing input: PBMCs or T cells enriched from blood (not recorded which). This chain joins TRBV18 and TRBJ1-2, with 8 bases aligning to TRBD1. The clonotype comes from a woman in her twenties or thirties who had been exposed to COVID-19. The CDR3 sequence: CASSRQGFDGYTF. The DNA for the CDR3 is TGTGCCAGCTCACGACAGGGGTTTGATGGCTACACCTTC.